The TCR beta chain described here comes from a study of blood T cells in healthy people across ages. A second roughly 6 to 11 cycle PCR used barcoded and J-beta primers. TCRdb reprocessed the 5' RACE reads with MiXCR, giving one entry per CDR3 protein. The repertoire holds 1.5 million to 2 million distinct CDR3 sequences, around half seen once, with 2% to 2.5% in the top ten. Sequencing used blood. The sequence was obtained from a woman aged 40 to 49 in good health.

CDR3 DNA sequence: TGCGCCAGCAATCCCCGGACGGGCCGCCAAGAGACCCAGTACTTC. Translating gives CASNPRTGRQETQYF. The chain combines TRBV5-1 with TRBJ2-5; D gene uncertain. V was clipped by 6 bases and J by 1 base, with 16 bases between them. Germline CDR1 SGHRS, CDR2 YFSETQ. The CDR3 loop spans 15 amino acids.